Listed here are 3 T cell receptor beta chains from one sample, sequenced in a study of T cell clonotyping in hematopoietic cell transplantation (dated by TCRdb to about 2021). The protocol used for the library was the immunoSEQ multiplex PCR assay. Drawn from immuneACCESS, this table holds only the in-frame rearrangements with V and J called that TCRdb kept. Clones are partly lost; checked studies trace under half to an unresolved V gene and leave the rest unexplained. The sample records some 7,400 clones, 87% of which are singletons. The ten largest clones capture approximately 5% of the sample. This specimen's time point label, per the study, means: 100 days after allo-HCT. Sequencing was performed on PBMCs, taken 100 days after allogeneic stem cell transplant. The receptors come from a male patient in his fifties who had an allogeneic stem cell transplant from a related donor, so the T cells may come from the graft donor. Some clones in this sample may be carry-over from other donors' samples.

The chain links TRBV7-3 to TRBJ1-6; perhaps TRBD1 as D (6 bases). The germline CDR1 and CDR2 sequences are SGHTA and FQGTGA. This CDR3 comprises 14 residues. V was cut by 5 bases and J by 7 bases, with 12 bases left in between. The CDR3 bases are TGTGCCAGCAGCGAGGGGGGCATAAATTCACCCCTCCACTTT. This sequence encodes CASSEGGINSPLHF.

The CDR3 reads CASSKMKLAGAYEQYF. CDR3 DNA: TGCGCCAGCAGCAAAATGAAACTAGCGGGGGCCTACGAGCAGTACTTC. The chain recombines TRBV4-1 with TRBJ2-7; 11 bases align to TRBD2. This CDR3 comprises 16 residues. Germline trimming cut 5 bases from V and 2 bases from J; bases unmatched to any gene: 8. Germline-derived CDR1 and CDR2 are MGHRA and YSYEKL.

This clone was seen once. The genes are TRBV5-4 and TRBJ2-2; TRBD1 matches at 8 bases. V lost 3 bases to trimming and J lost 5 bases; unmatched junction nucleotides: 6. Germline V gene lookup returns CDR1 SGHNT and CDR2 YYREEE (reference sequence). The CDR3 spans 15 residues. CDR3 in DNA: TGTGCCAGCAGCTCCGACAGGGGATGGACCGGGGAGCTGTTTTTT. Its protein is CASSSDRGWTGELFF.